Each of the 24 T cell receptor beta chains below was sequenced from the same sample in a study of OX40 agonist ivuxolimab in advanced cancers. Assay used: immunoSEQ multiplex PCR; TCRdb lists only in-frame clones, some missing. The sample has some 60,000 clones; roughly 93% are singletons. This specimen consisted of CD4+ or CD8+ T cells sorted from blood, obtained in a trial of the OX40 agonist ivuxolimab. The receptors come from an adult with an advanced solid tumor such as melanoma, head and neck, liver or kidney cancer.

The chain uses TRBV6-5 and TRBJ2-7, with D hard to call. The CDR3 has 14 amino acids. The germline V gene has CDR1 MNHEY and CDR2 SVGAGI. Trimming stripped 7 bases from V and 4 bases from J, with 17 bases between. DNA of the CDR3: TGTGCCAGCACTCTCGGGCCCGACACGTACGAGCAGTACTTC. It yields the protein CASTLGPDTYEQYF.

This rearrangement joins TRBV7-3 to TRBJ2-5; D call uncertain. Germline V gene lookup returns CDR1 SGHTA and CDR2 FQGTGA. V was pared by 2 bases and J by 3 bases, with 7 bases between. The CDR3 totals 13 residues. CDR3 DNA sequence: TGTGCCAGCAGCTTAGCTACCGAAGAGACCCAGTACTTC. This sequence encodes CASSLATEETQYF.

This chain connects TRBV5-8 to TRBJ1-2, with unresolved D. The germline V gene encodes CDR1 SGHTS and CDR2 YDEGEE. This CDR3 is 13 amino acids long. V lost 0 bases and J lost 7, with 10 bases in between. This CDR3 is CASSLDPSGGYTF. The CDR3 coding sequence is TGTGCCAGCAGCTTGGATCCTTCGGGTGGCTACACCTTC. Variable domain in full (rest from reference TRBV5-8 and TRBJ1-2): EAGVTQSPTHLIKTRGQQATLRCSPISGHTSVYWYQQALGLGLQFLLWYDEGEERNRGNFPPRFSGRQFPNYSSELNVNALELEDSALYLCASSLDPSGGYTFGSGTRLTVV.

This clone was detected once. This rearrangement joins TRBV5-6 to TRBJ1-2; no clear D. With 2 bases removed from V and 12 bases from J, the gap between germline ends came to 23 bases. The CDR3 spans 15 residues. Germline V gives CDR1 SGHDT, CDR2 YYEEEE. Here the CDR3 reads CASSLGGSPHYQNTF. The CDR3 DNA reads TGTGCCAGCAGCTTAGGTGGCTCTCCCCACTATCAGAACACCTTC. The full variable domain, completed using reference TRBV5-6 and TRBJ1-2, is DAGVTQSPTHLIKTRGQQVTLRCSPKSGHDTVSWYQQALGQGPQFIFQYYEEEERQRGNFPDRFSGHQFPNYSSELNVNALLLGDSALYLCASSLGGSPHYQNTFGSGTRLTVV.

This sequence joins TRBV20-1 and TRBJ1-2, with D unresolved. The germline gives CDR1 DFQATT, CDR2 SNEGSKA (reference sequence). V lost 8 bases, J lost 8 bases, and 9 bases lay in between. The CDR3 extends over 9 amino acids. Written as DNA, the CDR3 is TGCAGTCCGGGTGGCGGCTACACCTTC. It yields the protein CSPGGGYTF.

The chain recombines TRBV7-9 with TRBJ2-1, with D hard to call. V was trimmed by 1 base and J by 8 bases, leaving 6 bases between them. Germline V lookup: CDR1 SEHNR, CDR2 FQNEAQ (reference sequence). This CDR3 comprises 12 residues. The DNA for the CDR3 is TGTGCCAGCAGCTTAGATTTTGATGAGCAGTTCTTC. This codes for CASSLDFDEQFF.

V is TRBV13 and J is TRBJ2-7, with TRBD2 matching 8 bases. CDR3 length equals 15 residues. V gave up 4 bases and J gave up 0 bases; unmatched junction bases: 5. Germline V CDR1 and CDR2: PRHDT, FYEKMQ (reference sequence). The CDR3 DNA reads TGTGCCAGCAGCTCCATAGCGGGACGCTCCTACGAGCAGTACTTC. It translates to CASSSIAGRSYEQYF.

This chain links TRBV27 with TRBJ2-1; D possibly corresponds to TRBD2 (5 bases). The germline V gene encodes CDR1 MNHEY and CDR2 SMNVEV (reference sequence). The CDR3 length is 14 residues. The V end lost 3 bases, the J end lost 6 bases, and 12 bases lay between the germline ends. The chain's CDR3 is CASSFWGASNEQFF. In DNA form, the CDR3 reads TGTGCCAGCAGTTTCTGGGGAGCTTCCAATGAGCAGTTCTTC.

V usage is TRBV14 and J usage is TRBJ2-5; 11 nucleotides match TRBD1. The germline gives CDR1 SGHDN, CDR2 FVKESK. Trimming removed 3 bases from V and 4 bases from J; junction bases left unmatched: 10. The CDR3 extends over 17 amino acids. DNA for the CDR3: TGTGCCAGCAGCCATTATTGGACAGGGGGCGAGGGAGAGACCCAGTACTTC. It specifies CASSHYWTGGEGETQYF.

V is TRBV9 and J is TRBJ1-2; D possibly corresponds to TRBD1 (5 bases). The CDR3 is 15 residues long. Per germline, CDR1 SGDLS and CDR2 YYNGEE. The germline V and J ends were trimmed by 4 bases and 5 bases, with 18 bases remaining between them. As DNA, the CDR3 is TGTGCCAGCAGCCGACCCGGGGCAGCTATATATGGCTACACCTTC. Translation gives CASSRPGAAIYGYTF.

The chain couples TRBV30 to TRBJ1-1, with D maybe TRBD1 (6 bases). The CDR3 spans 14 residues. CDR1 and CDR2 from the germline V gene are GTSNPN and SVGIG (reference sequence). V dropped 3 bases and J dropped 3 bases, with 14 bases sitting between them. The CDR3 coding sequence is TGTGCCTGGAGCCAACAAGGACAGCACACTGAAGCTTTCTTT. Its protein is CAWSQQGQHTEAFF. Variable domain in full (rest from reference TRBV30 and TRBJ1-1): SQTIHQWPATLVQPVGSPLSLECTVEGTSNPNLYWYRQAAGRGLQLLFYSVGIGQISSEVPQNLSASRPQDRQFILSSKKLLLSDSGFYLCAWSQQGQHTEAFFGQGTRLTVV.

The gene calls are TRBV28 and TRBJ1-1; unclear D gene. Trimming took 6 bases from V and 5 from J, leaving 10 bases between them. Germline assignment: CDR1 MDHEN and CDR2 SYDVKM. The CDR3 covers 12 residues. This chain's CDR3 is CASSLAGTEAFF. CDR3 coding DNA: TGTGCCAGCAGCCTGGCGGGGACTGAAGCTTTCTTT.

The gene calls are TRBV2 and TRBJ1-1, with unresolved D. CDR1 and CDR2 (germline): SNHLY, FYNNEI. The CDR3 runs to 13 residues. V dropped 4 bases and J dropped 1 base, with 7 bases sitting between them. The CDR3 spells CASSVQKNTEAFF. The CDR3, as DNA: TGTGCCAGCAGTGTTCAGAAGAACACTGAAGCTTTCTTT.

The chain combines TRBV7-9 with TRBJ2-5; 9 bases line up with TRBD2. Unmatched junction bases numbered 12, after V lost 5 bases and J lost 5 bases. CDR3 length: 16 residues. Germline CDR1 and CDR2: SEHNR and FQNEAQ (reference sequence). CDR3 region: CASSPRLADVLETQYF. DNA of the CDR3: TGTGCCAGCAGCCCCCGACTAGCGGATGTCTTGGAGACCCAGTACTTC.

The CDR3 DNA reads TGTGCCAGCACCTATTCTCATGCCCGGGCCTACGAGCAGTACTTC. This encodes CASTYSHARAYEQYF. The chain couples TRBV5-5 to TRBJ2-7; the D is unclear. The V end was cut by 6 bases, the J end by 2 bases, with 18 bases between. The CDR3 has 15 residues. Germline CDR1 is SGHKS and CDR2 is YYEKEE (reference sequence).

The chain has TRBV6-5 and TRBJ1-1, with unresolved D. The V end lost 0 bases, the J end lost 1 base, and 9 bases lay between the germline ends. Germline CDR1 MNHEY, CDR2 SVGAGI. The CDR3 loop spans 15 amino acids. CDR3 in DNA: TGTGCCAGCAGTTACTCGATTTCCGCGAACACTGAAGCTTTCTTT. Protein sequence: CASSYSISANTEAFF.

The rearrangement links TRBV28 to TRBJ2-1; 10 bases line up with TRBD2. CDR3 size: 15 residues. From germline, CDR1 is MDHEN and CDR2 SYDVKM. J lost 7 bases, V lost 2 bases, and 5 bases had no gene match. The CDR3: CASSLSGRDWNEQFF. Here the CDR3 DNA reads TGTGCCAGCAGTTTAAGCGGGAGGGATTGGAATGAGCAGTTCTTC.

This chain connects TRBV4-3 to TRBJ2-5; possible D gene TRBD2, 6 bases. Germline V gene sequence: CDR1 LGHNA, CDR2 YSLEER. Trimming shortened V by 0 bases and J by 5 bases, and 13 bases separated the two germline ends. CDR3 size: 15 residues. CDR3 amino acids: CASSQELGGLETQYF. The DNA for the CDR3 is TGCGCCAGCAGCCAAGAACTGGGGGGACTGGAGACCCAGTACTTC.

This clone was picked up one time. Sequence at one end of the junction differs from germline and may be a read error. This chain links TRBV6-5 with TRBJ2-7; TRBD1 agrees at 8 bases. CDR1 MNHEY and CDR2 SVGAGI come from the germline V gene. This CDR3 comprises 14 residues. CDR3 region: CASSGQGLTYEQYF. In DNA form, the CDR3 reads TGCGCCAGCAGCGGACAGGGACTCACCTACGAGCAGTACTTC.

The chain recombines TRBV5-6 with TRBJ2-7, with TRBD2 matching over 9 bases. The germline V gene encodes CDR1 SGHDT and CDR2 YYEEEE. V dropped 1 base and J dropped 4; count of bases not matched to a gene: 6. This CDR3 has 15 residues. DNA for the CDR3: TGTGCCAGCAGCTTGAGGCGGACTAGCGTTTACGAGCAGTACTTC. Translating it yields CASSLRRTSVYEQYF. Looking up the rest from reference TRBV5-6 and TRBJ2-7 gives the full variable domain: DAGVTQSPTHLIKTRGQQVTLRCSPKSGHDTVSWYQQALGQGPQFIFQYYEEEERQRGNFPDRFSGHQFPNYSSELNVNALLLGDSALYLCASSLRRTSVYEQYFGPGTRLTVT.

This rearrangement joins TRBV7-2 to TRBJ2-1; D possibly corresponds to TRBD1 (5 bases). Germline V gene sequence: CDR1 SGHTA, CDR2 FQGNSA. Trimming took 1 base from V and 8 from J, leaving 12 bases between them. This CDR3 contains 14 residues. CDR3 in DNA: TGTGCCAGCAGCTTAGAGGGCAGGGTCGATGAGCAGTTCTTC. Protein product: CASSLEGRVDEQFF.

The gene calls are TRBV2 and TRBJ2-1; 8 nucleotides line up with TRBD1. The germline V gene encodes CDR1 SNHLY and CDR2 FYNNEI. This CDR3 has 16 residues. Trimming removed 6 bases from V and 5 bases from J; junction bases left unmatched: 12. The CDR3 DNA reads as TGTGCCAGCAGCGCTTCCGGGACAGGCGGAGACAATGAGCAGTTCTTC. Translation: CASSASGTGGDNEQFF.

The genes are TRBV5-4 and TRBJ1-2; D might be TRBD1 (6 bases). V lost 3 bases to trimming and J lost 8 bases, with 26 bases between them. This CDR3 is built from 17 residues. From germline, CDR1 is SGHNT and CDR2 YYREEE (reference sequence). CDR3: CASSSRIGSGAVRGYTF. In DNA form, the CDR3 reads TGTGCCAGCAGCTCTAGAATCGGGTCAGGGGCGGTTAGGGGCTACACCTTC.

Comment on this clone: The same CDR3 can be traced to other DNA sequences in this sample. This chain joins TRBV11-2 and TRBJ2-2; no clear D gene. Germline values: CDR1 SGHAT, CDR2 FQNNGV. The CDR3 runs 12 residues. V gave up 3 bases and J gave up 5 bases, with 4 bases separating them. In DNA, the CDR3 is TGTGCCAGCAGCTTGGGTACCGGGGAGCTGTTTTTT. Its protein is CASSLGTGELFF.